This TCR beta chain was obtained from a study of CD8+CD57+ T cells in acquired aplastic anemia. Overall study: Roughly 3.1 ug was the average amount of DNA from sorted CD4+ and CD8+ cells. Healthy donors gave some 10 million reads on average for CD4+ cells. Overall study results and limits: Patients and controls shared 25 to 30 CD8+ CDR3 sequences. In CD8+ cells, Simpson's diversity showed no significant difference between patients and controls.

CDR3 and TCR beta VDJ profiling relied on a genomic DNA template. One entry per CDR3 protein results from TCRdb running MiXCR on the reads. Altogether more than 150,000 distinct CDR3 sequences are present, approximately 46% being singletons, with the ten largest covering under 3.5%. To note about this clonotype: The antigen remains undetermined.

Trimming took 0 bases from V and 5 from J, leaving 14 bases between them. CDR3 length: 15 residues. CDR1 and CDR2 (germline): SGHDT, YYEEEE. The rearrangement joins TRBV5-6 to TRBJ1-2; tentatively, D is TRBD1 (5 bases). The sample comprised sorted CD4+, CD8+, or CD8+CD57+ T cells (not recorded which) from PBMCs. This receptor was taken from a human donor in good health. The DNA of the CDR3 is TGTGCCAGCAGCTTGGAAGGGGCTTATTGGTATGGCTACACCTTC. Translating gives CASSLEGAYWYGYTF.